Reported below is one TCR beta chain. Its antigen is unknown. No qualities accompany the bases; no much larger clone lies one base away. The CDR3 goes from the cysteine to the phenylalanine over 16 residues. Just the 48-base CDR3 DNA is kept, in frame starting at base 1. CDR1 SNHLY and CDR2 FYNNEI were looked up in the germline V gene. At the junction V is shortened by 4 bases and J by 3 bases; bases outside the gene matches: 9. This entry is derived from a study of T cell responses to AZD1222 COVID-19 vaccine (dated by TCRdb to the early 2020s). Broadly, across the study: AZD1222 recipients given second doses at about 4 weeks or at about 12 weeks were pooled, since spike-specific TCR depth and breadth were not found to differ between the two schedules. Trial participants were enrolled into age subgroups of 18-55, 56-69 and 70-plus years, which contained 148, 28 and 57 TCR-sequenced participants, respectively. A total of about 250 trial participants underwent TCR sequencing, of whom approximately 200 had received two doses of AZD1222 and around 25 had received two doses of the MenACWY control vaccine.

General findings and caveats noted by the study authors: The whole spike protein was spanned by vaccine-associated CD4 TCRs, and dominant responses were seen in regions 160-218 and 743-854. Reportedly, close to half of the unique spike-specific TCRs recognized epitopes lying outside the regions that are mutated in the B.1.351 and B.1.1.7 variants. Spike-specific TCR breadth and depth rose significantly after two AZD1222 doses compared with day 0 and with MenACWY recipients. No day 14 peak-response samples were available, so repertoires were characterized only after the peak T cell response. In the small 56-69-year group, the increase in depth fell short of significance, most likely because of low power. Conclusions about previously exposed vaccinees are limited, since just 6 or 7 AZD1222 recipients were seropositive for SARS-CoV-2 at baseline. Participants were mostly white British, with more females than males. The authors suggested clonal diversity may have been underestimated.

The intended sense of this specimen's time point label: baseline before first vaccination. The vaccinee samples were drawn from two UK trials, COV001 and COV002, one of which was a single-blind randomized controlled phase 2/3 trial testing AZD1222 (ChAdOx1 nCoV-19) in healthy adults. For TCRbeta chain sequencing, PBMC samples from trial participants were taken at day 0 and at day 28 after the second dose. The CDR3 regions of human TCRbeta chains were analyzed by immunosequencing. From the authors' description of their analysis: Repertoire TCRs were checked for matches against a reference library of SARS-CoV-2-specific TCRs that had been generated using the MIRA antigen-specificity platform. Breadth was defined as the fraction of unique TCRs that were SARS-CoV-2-associated, and depth was defined as the fraction of total T cells that were SARS-CoV-2-associated. Using the MIRA data, each spike-specific TCR was assigned both to the spike region to which the TCR was reactive and to a CD4 or CD8 class. Log10-transformed breadth and depth values were compared by one-way ANOVA with Sidak's multiple comparisons tests. Drawn from immuneACCESS, this table holds only the in-frame rearrangements with V and J called that TCRdb kept. Clones are partly lost; checked studies trace under half to an unresolved V gene and leave the rest unexplained. The DNA gave D and trimming, while V, J and clone size come from that table. The table for this sample lists tens of thousands of clones; around 85% of them were counted only once. The biggest ten clones account for about 16% of the sample.

Sequenced material: peripheral blood, taken on day 0 of AZD1222 vaccination. This sequence originates from an adult in good health. This receptor chain uses TRBV2 and TRBJ1-3, with 7 middle bases fitting TRBD1. Here is the DNA: TGTGCCAGCAGTGTATTACTGCGGACAGGTGGAAACACCATATATTTT. Translated, this gives CASSVLLRTGGNTIYF.